The clone carrying this TCR beta chain was observed a few times. The data derive from a study of regulatory T cells in long-lasting Graves disease. Time point in this sample: newly diagnosed GD, antithyroid drugs for less than 3 months. From RNA extracted from PBMCs, the TCR library was made. Arm-PCR of CDR3 regions and iRepertoire HTBI primers were used to build TCR beta libraries. TCRdb re-called the multiplex PCR reads through MiXCR, storing one row per CDR3 protein. The table has 400,000 to 500,000 distinct CDR3 sequences, 16% seen once. These data were also reused for a study on T cells in Graves' hyperthyroidism and ophthalmopathy.

This material consisted of peripheral blood mononuclear cells (PBMCs), taken at new diagnosis, from a patient treated with antithyroid drugs. The sequence was collected from a woman aged 25-40 years with Graves disease.

CDR3 sequence reads: CASSIKNIGQETQYF. For the CDR3, the DNA is TGCGCCAGCAGCATCAAGAATATAGGGCAAGAGACCCAGTACTTC. The chain is built from TRBV5-1 and TRBJ2-5, with unresolved D. Per the germline V gene, CDR1 is SGHRS and CDR2 is YFSETQ. V shed 4 bases and J shed 2 bases, with 15 bases lying between them. CDR3 length equals 15 residues.